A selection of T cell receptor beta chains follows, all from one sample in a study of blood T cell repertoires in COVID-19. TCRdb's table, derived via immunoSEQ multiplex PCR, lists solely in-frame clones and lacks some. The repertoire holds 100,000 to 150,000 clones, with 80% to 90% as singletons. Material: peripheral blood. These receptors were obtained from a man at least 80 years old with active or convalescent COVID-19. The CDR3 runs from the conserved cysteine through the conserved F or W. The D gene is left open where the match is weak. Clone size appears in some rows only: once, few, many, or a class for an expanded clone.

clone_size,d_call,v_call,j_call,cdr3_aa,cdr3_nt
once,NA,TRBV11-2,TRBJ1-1,CASSLHSAEAFF,TGTGCCAGCAGCTTACATAGTGCAGAAGCTTTCTTT
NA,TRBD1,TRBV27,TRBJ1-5,CASSISGTGDQPQHF,TGTGCCAGCAGTATCTCCGGGACAGGGGATCAGCCCCAGCATTTT
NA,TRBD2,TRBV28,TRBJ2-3,CASSLLTSGSTIGDTQYF,TGTGCCAGCAGTTTATTGACTAGCGGGTCTACTATTGGAGATACGCAGTATTTT
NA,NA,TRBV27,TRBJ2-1,CASSPEGALSSYNEQFF,TGTGCCAGCAGCCCGGAAGGAGCCCTGAGCTCCTACAATGAGCAGTTCTTC
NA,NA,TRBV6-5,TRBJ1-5,CASSYSMRQLQPQHF,TGTGCCAGCAGTTACTCGATGAGGCAGCTTCAGCCCCAGCATTTT
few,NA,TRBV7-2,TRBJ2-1,CASSPMASNNEQFF,TGTGCCAGCAGCCCTATGGCTAGTAACAATGAGCAGTTCTTC
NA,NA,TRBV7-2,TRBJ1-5,CASSRGNGQPQHF,TGTGCCAGCAGCCGGGGGAATGGTCAGCCCCAGCATTTT
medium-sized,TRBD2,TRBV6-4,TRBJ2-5,CASSETSGGMETQYF,TGTGCCAGCAGTGAAACTAGCGGGGGGATGGAGACCCAGTACTTC
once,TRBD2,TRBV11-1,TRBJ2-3,CASSLAGGADTQYF,TGTGCCAGCAGCTTGGCGGGGGGGGCAGATACGCAGTATTTT
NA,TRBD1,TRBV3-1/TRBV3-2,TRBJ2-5,CASSQRTGARTQYF,TGTGCCAGCAGCCAGAGGACAGGGGCACGGACCCAGTACTTC
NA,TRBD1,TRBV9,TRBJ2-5,CASGRTGQGETQYF,TGTGCCAGCGGGCGAACGGGACAGGGTGAGACCCAGTACTTC
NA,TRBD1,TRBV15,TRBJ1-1,CATSRDPDRVDTEAFF,TGTGCCACCAGCAGAGACCCGGACAGGGTGGACACTGAAGCTTTCTTT
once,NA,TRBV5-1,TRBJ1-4,CASSLWTATNEKLFF,TGCGCCAGCAGCTTGTGGACAGCAACTAATGAAAAACTGTTTTTT
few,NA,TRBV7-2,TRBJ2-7,CASSSPNAREQYF,TGTGCCAGCAGCTCCCCAAACGCTCGGGAGCAGTACTTC
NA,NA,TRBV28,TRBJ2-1,CASGRGYNEQFF,TGTGCCAGCGGTCGGGGGTACAATGAGCAGTTCTTC
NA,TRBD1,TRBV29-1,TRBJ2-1,CSVEVGPTGASYNEQFF,TGCAGCGTTGAAGTGGGGCCGACAGGGGCTTCCTACAATGAGCAGTTCTTC
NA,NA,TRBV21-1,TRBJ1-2,CASSKGLYFTF,TGTGCCAGCAGCAAAGGTCTCTATTTCACCTTC
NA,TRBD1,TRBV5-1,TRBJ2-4,CASSPGQGEGIQYF,TGCGCCAGCAGCCCCGGACAGGGCGAGGGCATTCAGTACTTC
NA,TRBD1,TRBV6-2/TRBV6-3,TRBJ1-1,CASSRPGTATEAFF,TGTGCCAGCAGTCGACCCGGGACAGCAACTGAAGCTTTCTTT
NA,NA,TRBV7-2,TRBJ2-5,CASSPSPQETQYF,TGTGCCAGCAGCCCGTCCCCCCAAGAGACCCAGTACTTC
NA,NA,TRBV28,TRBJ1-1,CASSSFQAFF,TGTGCCAGCAGTTCCTTCCAAGCTTTCTTT
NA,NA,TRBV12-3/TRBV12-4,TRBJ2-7,CASTSGEGYEQYF,TGTGCCAGCACGTCAGGGGAGGGCTACGAGCAGTACTTC
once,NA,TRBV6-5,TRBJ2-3,CASSGLTDTQYF,TGTGCCAGTAGCGGACTCACAGATACGCAGTATTTT
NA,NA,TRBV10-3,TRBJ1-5,CAISQGKGNQPQHF,TGTGCCATCAGCCAGGGGAAGGGGAATCAGCCCCAGCATTTT
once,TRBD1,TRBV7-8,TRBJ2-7,CASSRGTGPYEQYF,TGTGCCAGCAGCCGAGGGACAGGGCCCTACGAGCAGTACTTC
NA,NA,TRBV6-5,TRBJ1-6,CASSQASPYNSPLHF,TGTGCCAGCAGTCAGGCCAGCCCCTATAATTCACCCCTCCACTTT
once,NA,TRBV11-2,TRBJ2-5,CASSSEFGTVRGHGETQYF,TGTGCCAGCAGCTCCGAATTTGGGACCGTCAGGGGCCATGGGGAGACCCAGTACTTC
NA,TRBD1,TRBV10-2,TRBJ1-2,CASSELGTGNYGYTF,TGCGCCAGCAGTGAGTTGGGGACAGGGAACTATGGCTACACCTTC
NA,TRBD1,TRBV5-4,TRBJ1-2,CASSLGQDYYGYTF,TGTGCCAGCAGCCTGGGACAGGACTACTATGGCTACACCTTC
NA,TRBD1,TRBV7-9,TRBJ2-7,CASSSAGQGSEQYF,TGTGCCAGCAGCTCCGCGGGACAGGGCTCCGAGCAGTACTTC
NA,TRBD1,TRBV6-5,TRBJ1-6,CATRTGGSYNSPLHF,TGTGCCACCAGGACAGGCGGATCCTATAATTCACCCCTCCACTTT
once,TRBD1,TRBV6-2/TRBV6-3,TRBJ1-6,CASSPQTGGSSPLHF,TGTGCCAGCAGTCCCCAGACAGGGGGTAGCTCACCCCTCCACTTT
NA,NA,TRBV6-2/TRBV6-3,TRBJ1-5,CASSYLQAFSNQPQHF,TGTGCCAGCAGTTATCTCCAGGCGTTTAGCAATCAGCCCCAGCATTTT